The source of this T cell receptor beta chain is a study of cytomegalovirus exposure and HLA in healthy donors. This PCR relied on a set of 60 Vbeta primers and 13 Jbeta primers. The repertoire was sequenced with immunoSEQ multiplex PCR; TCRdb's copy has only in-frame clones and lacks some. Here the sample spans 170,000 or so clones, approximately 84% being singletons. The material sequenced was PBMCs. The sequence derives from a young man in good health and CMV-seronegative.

The CDR3 nucleotides read TGTGCCAGCAGTTTATTGGGGGAGGGAAGACAGTTCTTC. Protein: CASSLLGEGRQFF. V usage is TRBV7-2 and J usage is TRBJ2-1; 7 positions match TRBD2. In germline, CDR1 is SGHTA, CDR2 FQGNSA. Germline trimming cut 6 bases from V and 13 bases from J; bases unmatched to any gene: 12. CDR3 size: 13 residues.